This record covers a single TCR beta chain. Here immunoSEQ multiplex PCR was the method, and the copy in TCRdb shows in-frame clones only, minus some. This sample has approximately 150,000 clones, with over 85% found just once. The source of the sample is a study of blood T cell repertoires in COVID-19. CDR1 LNHDA and CDR2 SQIVND come from the germline V gene (reference sequence). Trimming took off 4 bases at V and 5 bases at J, with 15 bases between the two ends. The CDR3 has 16 residues. The source material was peripheral blood. The chain links TRBV19 to TRBJ1-6; D not certain. This TCR was recovered from a man between 60 and 75 years old with active or convalescent COVID-19. The CDR3 is CASSNEQQLHNSPLHF. In DNA form, the CDR3 reads TGTGCCAGTAGTAACGAACAACAGCTACATAATTCACCCCTCCACTTT.